This T cell receptor beta chain was sequenced for a study of T cells after yellow fever vaccination (dated by TCRdb to about 2019). Notes on the research overall: Libraries from fractions with low cell numbers were prepared with the SMART-Seq v4 Ultra Low Input RNA kit. Two healthy male donors, one aged 18 to 30 and one aged 30 to 40 years, made up the cohort. Blood samples were taken at several timepoints before and after primary and secondary immunization, and bulk PBMC replicates and cell subsets were isolated. To follow T-cell clones before and after both primary and booster YFV17D yellow fever vaccination, bulk TCR alpha and beta repertoires underwent longitudinal sequencing. The research as a whole found: A small share of clonotypes was detected in both CD4 and CD8 compartments, with the overlap likely arising from convergent recombination. FACS-sorted repertoires could contain abundant contaminating clonotypes from the bulk population, so computational filtering was required. The study included only a couple of donors, which limits how far the findings can be generalized. Compared with the primary T-cell response, the secondary T-cell response was weaker but faster, peaking on day 5 rather than day 15. After the booster, most clones that had expanded after primary vaccination were detected again (approximately 97% of CD4 and roughly nine tenths of CD8), suggesting broad maintenance of memory.

CDR1 and CDR2, per the germline V gene, are MNHEY and SVGAGI. V and J are truncated by 6 bases and 2 bases respectively, leaving an intervening sequence of 8 bases. The CDR3 contains 12 residues, cysteine and phenylalanine counted. The CDR3 DNA has 36 bases and is translated from base 1. TCR cDNA was synthesized by 5'RACE template switching, which introduced a universal primer site and unique molecular identifiers. cDNA synthesis was primed from both the TCR alpha and TCR beta constant segments. Library amplification involved two PCR steps, and the second step added sample barcodes and sequencing adapters. Sequencing of libraries was performed on Illumina HiSeq 2500 (2x100 bp) or NovaSeq (2x150 bp). On the authors' methods: MIGEC was used to demultiplex reads and collapse the reads into UMI consensus sequences, and MiXCR was used for V(D)J alignment. Using edgeR on replicate PBMC samples, clonotypes were called vaccine-responding if FDR was below 0.01 and the log2 fold change was above 5 up to day 15. Bulk clonotypes were assigned CD4 or CD8 identity according to which sequenced CD4 or CD8 repertoire held them at higher abundance. TCRdb ran its own pipeline on the public reads, namely fastp trimming at Q25 and MiXCR clone calling, and kept in-frame beta chains. CDR3 protein duplicates are merged, each entry listing the most common genes and DNA. TCRdb, rather than the study authors, made the V and J calls. For this sample there are 300,000 or so distinct CDR3 sequences; 10% to 15% appear just once. The ten largest make up roughly 0.5% of the sample.

Reading the label with the study, this specimen's treatment or condition is: live attenuated yellow fever vaccine strain. A standard Ficoll-Paque protocol was used to isolate PBMCs from peripheral blood. CD4 and CD8 T-cell fractions were isolated with Dynabeads CD4 and CD8 positive selection kits. TriZol was used to extract RNA from bulk PBMCs, from CD4 and CD8 fractions, and from dextramer-positive and dextramer-negative fractions. This clonotype was seen a handful of times. Its recognized antigen is unknown. Base qualities are not recorded, but no much larger clone differs from it by a single base.

This specimen was CD4+ T cells sorted from PBMCs, taken 45 days after the yellow fever booster vaccination. The chain employs TRBV6-5 and TRBJ2-7; the D gene could be either TRBD1 or TRBD2, each agreeing at 5 bases. The sequence was collected from a young man who received the YFV17D yellow fever vaccine. The CDR3: CASRGDPYEQYF. The nucleotide sequence is TGTGCCAGCAGAGGGGACCCCTACGAGCAGTACTTC.